The subject of this entry is one T cell receptor beta chain. Its antigen is still unknown. Using a J-beta primer mix together with a sample-barcoded 5' primer, a second PCR was run for about 7 to 12 cycles. TCRdb reanalysed the 5' RACE reads using MiXCR and keeps one entry per CDR3 protein. The sample has around 1,800,000 distinct CDR3 sequences, roughly 43% seen once. This sample is drawn from a study of blood T cells in healthy people across ages. About the study: There was about one barcoded beta molecule captured by template switching per two T cells.

Study results and limitations: A roughly linear fall in TCR beta diversity per million T cells was seen with increasing age.

The CDR3 runs 15 residues. Deletions cut 2 bases from V and 2 bases from J, with 11 bases between. Germline V lookup: CDR1 SGHTA, CDR2 FQGTGA. Sample donors were healthy Caucasian individuals that came from Russia, aged 6 to 90. Total RNA, at least 5 micrograms per sample, came from PBMCs. The chain combines TRBV7-3 with TRBJ2-3; unclear D gene. The receptor was derived from a human donor in good health. Material: blood. The CDR3 here is CASSLHNGLTDTQYF. The CDR3 DNA is TGTGCCAGCAGCTTACACAACGGCCTCACAGATACGCAGTATTTT.